Listed below are T cell receptor beta chains from one sample, sequenced in a study of graft-versus-host responses after intestinal transplantation. Antigen specificity for these receptors is unknown. TCRdb's copy holds only in-frame clones and misses some; the assay was immunoSEQ multiplex PCR. This table holds about 81,000 clones, around 93% found once. The source was unstimulated CD4+ T cells sorted from spleen or lymph node cells, collected before transplant. The receptors shown here come from a human donor who was the organ donor for an intestinal transplant. CDR3s include the opening cysteine and the closing phenylalanine or tryptophan.

len	v_gene	j_gene	CDR3aa
15	TRBV9	TRBJ1-2	CASSVATGGGYGYTF
13	TRBV5-6	TRBJ1-2	CASSPILFYGYTF
17	TRBV5-1	TRBJ2-3	CASSLDQVPPSTDTQYF
14	TRBV5-4	TRBJ1-1	CASSFYRGNTEAFF
14	TRBV9	TRBJ1-1	CASSVASGRAGTFF
15	TRBV6-6	TRBJ2-1	CASRAQLAGVNEQFF
13	TRBV2	TRBJ1-1	CATIFRGAGEAFF
13	TRBV18	TRBJ1-2	CASSPPGRGLYTF
15	TRBV5-4	TRBJ2-2	CASSLDAGATGELFF
16	TRBV5-1	TRBJ2-1	CASSKGLAGGNNEQFF
13	TRBV5-1	TRBJ1-5	CASSLELNQPQHF
13	TRBV6-1	TRBJ2-1	CASRKSGVNEQFF
14	TRBV5-1	TRBJ1-2	CASSLGQTDNGYTF
14	TRBV30	TRBJ2-2	CAWKAGRGTGELFF
12	TRBV29-1	TRBJ2-3	CSVDEGTDTQYF
14	TRBV7-8	TRBJ1-2	CASSTLQGNYGYTF
16	TRBV11-3	TRBJ2-2	CASSSVSGTTTGELFF
14	TRBV6-5	TRBJ1-2	CASSYDRASHGYTF
15	TRBV7-8	TRBJ2-7	CASSLGGVGVYEQYF
15	TRBV11-2	TRBJ1-6	CASMTGTFFNSPLHF
15	TRBV19	TRBJ2-2	CASTRDRGRTGELFF
15	TRBV19	TRBJ2-3	CASSIVGGSTDTQYF
17	TRBV4-1	TRBJ1-2	CASSQLQWSAGINGYTF
17	TRBV7-3	TRBJ2-1	CASSFHPGLAGFNEQFF
17	TRBV19	TRBJ2-7	CASSIGTSGSPTYEQYF
12	TRBV6-1	TRBJ2-7	CASSFTGGEQYF
14	TRBV30	TRBJ1-4	CAWSVDRVGEKLFF
11	TRBV19	TRBJ2-7	CASSWGHEQYF
15	TRBV28	TRBJ1-1	CASSPNRGVNTEAFF
17	TRBV5-6	TRBJ1-2	CASSPWGLDREGDGYTF
17	TRBV5-5	TRBJ1-4	CASSFLFGETVREKLFF
15	TRBV14	TRBJ1-1	CASSQDLAGSEKAFF
16	TRBV4-1	TRBJ1-2	CASSQPRQGGSYGYTF
13	TRBV6-5	TRBJ2-7	CASTQGTTYEQYF
13	TRBV11-2	TRBJ2-7	CASSSGGGYEQYF
15	TRBV4-1	TRBJ2-7	CASSQGDTLTYEQYF
15	TRBV27	TRBJ2-3	CASRRLAGFGGTQYF